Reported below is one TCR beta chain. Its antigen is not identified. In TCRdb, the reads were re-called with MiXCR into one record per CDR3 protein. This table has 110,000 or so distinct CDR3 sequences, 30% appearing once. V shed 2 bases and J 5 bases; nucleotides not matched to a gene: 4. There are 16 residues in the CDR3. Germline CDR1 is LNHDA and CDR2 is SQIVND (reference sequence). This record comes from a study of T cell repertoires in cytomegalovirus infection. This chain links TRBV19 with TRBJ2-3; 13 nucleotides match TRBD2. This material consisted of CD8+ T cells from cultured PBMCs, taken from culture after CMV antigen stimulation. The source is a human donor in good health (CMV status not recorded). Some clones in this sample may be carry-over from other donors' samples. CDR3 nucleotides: TGTGCCAGTAGTATAACTAGCGGGGGGGGAATAGATACGCAGTATTTT. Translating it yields CASSITSGGGIDTQYF.